Below are 3 T cell receptor beta chains sequenced from a single sample in a study of blood T cells in healthy people across ages. Together with a sample-barcoded 5' primer, a J-beta primer mix was included in a second PCR lasting roughly 6 to 12 cycles. TCRdb fed the 5' RACE reads into MiXCR, producing one record per CDR3 protein. The sample lists about 650,000 distinct CDR3 sequences, approximately 31% occurring once. Sequencing input: blood. The receptors were gathered from an elderly woman in good health.

This clonotype was seen only a few times. At one boundary the junction diverges from the germline segment, which might be a read error. The chain recombines TRBV30 with TRBJ2-1; the match to TRBD1 covers 7 bases. The CDR3 is 9 amino acids. CDR1 is GTSNPN, CDR2 SVGIG, per germline (reference sequence). CDR3 DNA: TGTGCCTTGGATAGGGGGCAAGGGTTC. Translated, it gives CALDRGQGF.

This clonotype was seen many times. The V and J genes are TRBV25-1 and TRBJ1-2; D call uncertain. CDR3 length: 11 residues. Germline V gives CDR1 MGHDK, CDR2 SYGVNS. Trimming cost V 3 bases and J 6 bases, with 5 bases left between them. CDR3 region: CASSEVDGYTF. CDR3 coding DNA: TGTGCCAGCAGTGAGGTCGATGGCTACACCTTC.

This clonotype has a handful of counts. The rearrangement joins TRBV27 to TRBJ1-2, with 8 bases fitting TRBD1. This CDR3 has 15 amino acids. V lost 3 bases, J lost 5 bases, and 8 bases stayed unmatched. CDR1 is MNHEY and CDR2 is SMNVEV in the germline V gene (reference sequence). This CDR3 is CASSFDRGSLYGYTF. CDR3 in DNA: TGTGCCAGCAGTTTCGACAGGGGAAGCCTATATGGCTACACCTTC.